This entry describes one T cell receptor (beta chain). Its specificity is unknown. Each patient's relapse followed autologous stem cell transplantation, and brentuximab vedotin exposure varied. The record originates from a study of PD-1 blockade in classical Hodgkin lymphoma. Study-level points and caveats: CD4+ TCR diversity rose significantly by C4D1, and CD8+ TCR diversity did not.

This CDR3 has 14 residues. Trimming cost V 7 bases and J 8 bases, with 20 bases left between them. Germline V gives CDR1 LNHDA, CDR2 SQIVND (reference sequence). Method: immunoSEQ multiplex PCR; TCRdb's copy keeps in-frame clones and lacks some. Of 40,000 or so clones in the sample, 78% were seen once. The V gene is TRBV19, the J gene TRBJ1-1; D perhaps matches TRBD1 (5 bases). The source is a human donor with classical Hodgkin lymphoma. Specimen: peripheral blood mononuclear cells (PBMCs), collected at baseline. The chain's CDR3 is CASTSFGTGKEAFF. CDR3 DNA sequence: TGTGCCAGTACCAGCTTTGGGACGGGGAAAGAAGCTTTCTTT.